Listed below are T cell receptor beta chains from one sample, sequenced in a study of T cells in Graves' hyperthyroidism and ophthalmopathy. TCRdb reprocessed the multiplex PCR reads with MiXCR, giving one entry per CDR3 protein. The profile covers around 760,000 distinct CDR3 sequences, with 30% to 40% appearing a single time and less than 35% taken by the ten largest. Sequenced material: blood. These receptors were collected from a middle-aged woman with Graves' hyperthyroidism. CDR3s include the opening cysteine and the closing phenylalanine or tryptophan. Fields, in order: J gene, V gene, D gene, clone size, CDR3 DNA, CDR3 protein. A D gene is named only where the DNA matches it firmly. The listing skips clone size in some rows; elsewhere it reads once, few, many or a size class.

TRBJ1-5 | TRBV9 | TRBD1 | - | TGTGCCAGCAGCCCTAGGGGACAGGATAGCAATCAGCCCCAGCATTTT | CASSPRGQDSNQPQHF
TRBJ2-2 | TRBV4-3 | TRBD1 | - | TGCGCCAGCAGCCAACACGGGACAGCGAACACCGGGGAGCTGTTTTTT | CASSQHGTANTGELFF
TRBJ1-1 | TRBV2 | TRBD1 | many | TGTGCCAGCTCAAAAGAGGGACAGGGGAACACTGAAGCTTTCTTT | CASSKEGQGNTEAFF
TRBJ1-5 | TRBV7-2 | - | many | TGTGCCAGCAGCCCCAGGGAAGGTCAGCCCCAGCATTTT | CASSPREGQPQHF
TRBJ1-6 | TRBV29-1 | TRBD1 | many | TGCAGCGACGGGGACAGCGGCAGGTCACCCCTCCACTTT | CSDGDSGRSPLHF
TRBJ2-3 | TRBV25-1 | - | - | TGTGCCAGCAGTTACAGGGATCGTACAGATACGCAGTATTTT | CASSYRDRTDTQYF
TRBJ2-2 | TRBV4-1 | - | - | TGTGCCAGCAGCCCCGCGGGCCCTGACACCGGGGAGCTGTTTTTT | CASSPAGPDTGELFF
TRBJ2-7 | TRBV29-1 | - | many | TGCAGCGTTGAAGCCGGGGGGCCCTACGAGCAGTACTTC | CSVEAGGPYEQYF
TRBJ2-3 | TRBV6-2/TRBV6-3 | TRBD2 | - | TGTGCCAGCACGAGCGGGAGGTTGGTCACAGATACGCAGTATTTT | CASTSGRLVTDTQYF
TRBJ2-5 | TRBV9 | - | - | TGTGCCAGCAGCCTATCATGGACCGTTGCAGAGACCCAGTACTTC | CASSLSWTVAETQYF
TRBJ2-7 | TRBV12-3/TRBV12-4 | TRBD1 | - | TGTGCCAGCAGTTTTTTGAGGGGGCACGAGCAGTACTTC | CASSFLRGHEQYF
TRBJ1-5 | TRBV19 | - | - | TGTGCCAGTAGTAAAAGGGGTATCGAAACGCTAAATCAGCCCCAGCATTTT | CASSKRGIETLNQPQHF
TRBJ2-2 | TRBV5-5 | TRBD2 | - | TGTGCCAGCAGCTTGTATCCGGGGTTGGGACTAGCGGGGGCGAACACCGGGGAGCTGTTTTTT | CASSLYPGLGLAGANTGELFF
TRBJ2-7 | TRBV20-1 | TRBD2 | - | TGCAGTGTCGAGGCTAGCGGGGGGGAAAATTATTACGAGCAGTACTTC | CSVEASGGENYYEQYF
TRBJ2-5 | TRBV5-1 | TRBD2 | - | TGCGCCAGCAGCTTGGCGGGGGGGGAGGCCCAGTACTTC | CASSLAGGEAQYF
TRBJ2-2 | TRBV10-3 | - | - | TGTGCCAGCAGTTCTTTTCTCGGGGAGCTGTTTTTT | CASSSFLGELFF
TRBJ2-7 | TRBV27 | - | - | TGTGCCAGCAGTTTACAGGGTACCGCCGACTACGAGCAGTACTTC | CASSLQGTADYEQYF
TRBJ1-1 | TRBV5-1 | TRBD1 | - | TGCGCCAGCAGCTTGGAGGGGGCGACGAACACTGAAGCTTTCTTT | CASSLEGATNTEAFF